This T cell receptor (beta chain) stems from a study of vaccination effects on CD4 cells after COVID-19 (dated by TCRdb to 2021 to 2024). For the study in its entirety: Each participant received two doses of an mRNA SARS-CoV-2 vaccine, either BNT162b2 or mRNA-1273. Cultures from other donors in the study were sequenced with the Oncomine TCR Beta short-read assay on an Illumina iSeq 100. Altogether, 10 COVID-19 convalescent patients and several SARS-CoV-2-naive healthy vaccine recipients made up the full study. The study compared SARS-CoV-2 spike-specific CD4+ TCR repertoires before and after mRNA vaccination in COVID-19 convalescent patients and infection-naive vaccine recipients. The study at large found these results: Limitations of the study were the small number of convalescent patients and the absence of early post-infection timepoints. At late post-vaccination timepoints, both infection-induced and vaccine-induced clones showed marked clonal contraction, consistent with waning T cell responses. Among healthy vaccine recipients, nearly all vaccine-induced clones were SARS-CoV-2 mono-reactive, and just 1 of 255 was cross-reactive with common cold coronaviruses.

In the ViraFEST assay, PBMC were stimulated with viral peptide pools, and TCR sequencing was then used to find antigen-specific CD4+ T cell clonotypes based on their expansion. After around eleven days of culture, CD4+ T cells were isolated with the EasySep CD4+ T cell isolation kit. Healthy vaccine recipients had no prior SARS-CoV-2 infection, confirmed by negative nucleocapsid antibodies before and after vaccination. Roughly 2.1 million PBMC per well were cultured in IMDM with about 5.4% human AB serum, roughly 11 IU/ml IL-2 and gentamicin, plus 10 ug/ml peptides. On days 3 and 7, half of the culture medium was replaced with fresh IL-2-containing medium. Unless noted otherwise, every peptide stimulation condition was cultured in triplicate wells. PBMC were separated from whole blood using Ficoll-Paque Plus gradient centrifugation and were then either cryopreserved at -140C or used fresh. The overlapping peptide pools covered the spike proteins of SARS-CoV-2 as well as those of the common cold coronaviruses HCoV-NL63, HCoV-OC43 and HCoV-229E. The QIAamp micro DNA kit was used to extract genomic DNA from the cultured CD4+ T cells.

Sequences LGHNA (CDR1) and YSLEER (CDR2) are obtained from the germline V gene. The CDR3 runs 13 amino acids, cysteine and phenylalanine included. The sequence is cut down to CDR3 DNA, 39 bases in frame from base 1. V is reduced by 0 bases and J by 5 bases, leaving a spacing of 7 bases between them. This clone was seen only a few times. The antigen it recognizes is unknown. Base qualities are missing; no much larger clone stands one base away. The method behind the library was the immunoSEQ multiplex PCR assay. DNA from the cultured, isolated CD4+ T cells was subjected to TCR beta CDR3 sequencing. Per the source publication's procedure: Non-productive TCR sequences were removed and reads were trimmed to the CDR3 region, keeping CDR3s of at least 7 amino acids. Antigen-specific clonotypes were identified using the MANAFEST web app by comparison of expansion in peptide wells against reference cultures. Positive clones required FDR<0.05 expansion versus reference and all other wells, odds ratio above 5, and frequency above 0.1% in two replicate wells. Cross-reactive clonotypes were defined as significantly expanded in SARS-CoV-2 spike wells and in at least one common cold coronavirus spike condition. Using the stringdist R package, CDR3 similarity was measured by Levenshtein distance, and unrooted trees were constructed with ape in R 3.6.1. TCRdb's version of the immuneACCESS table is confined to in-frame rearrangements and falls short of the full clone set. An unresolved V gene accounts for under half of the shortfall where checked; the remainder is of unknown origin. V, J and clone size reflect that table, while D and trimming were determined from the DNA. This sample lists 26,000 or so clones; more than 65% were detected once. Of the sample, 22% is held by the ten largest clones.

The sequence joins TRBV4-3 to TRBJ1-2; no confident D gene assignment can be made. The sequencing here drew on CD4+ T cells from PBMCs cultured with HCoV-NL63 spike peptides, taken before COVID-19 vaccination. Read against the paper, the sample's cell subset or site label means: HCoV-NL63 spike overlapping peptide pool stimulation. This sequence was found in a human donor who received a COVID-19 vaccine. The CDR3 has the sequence CASSQDLRYGYTF. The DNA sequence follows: TGCGCCAGCAGCCAAGATCTTCGATATGGCTACACCTTC.